The clone carrying this T cell receptor (beta chain) was seen at least ten times. TCRdb reprocessed the 5' RACE reads with MiXCR, giving one entry per CDR3 protein. The sample has tens of thousands of distinct CDR3 sequences, over 9.5% seen once. This sample is drawn from a study of early T cells in non-severe SARS-CoV-2 infection. The CDR3 loop spans 14 amino acids. Looked up from germline, CDR1 is GTSNPN and CDR2 is SVGIG (reference sequence). Trimming removed 1 base at V and 3 bases at J, with 12 bases between. The rearrangement joins TRBV30 to TRBJ1-1; possibly TRBD1 for D (6 bases). The clonotype originates from an adult who was a healthcare worker with PCR-confirmed SARS-CoV-2 infection or an uninfected control (not recorded which). The sample consisted of whole blood. Here the CDR3 DNA reads TGTGCCTGGAGTGCAGGGGCCTGGGACACTGAAGCTTTCTTT. This sequence encodes CAWSAGAWDTEAFF.